This T cell receptor (beta chain) was sequenced in a study of blood T cell repertoires in COVID-19. Study-level information: Donors in the United States, Italy and Spain gave samples during acute or convalescent COVID-19. PBMCs, B-cell-depleted T cells, or T cells provided the cDNA or gDNA that made up the material.

Participant-reported clinical history was the basis for cohort assignment. Authors' processing steps: The assay estimated nucleated cells by amplifying reference gene primers. TCRdb's copy holds only in-frame clones and misses some; the assay was immunoSEQ multiplex PCR. The DNA gave D and trimming, while V, J and clone size come from that table. The table lists some 200,000 clones, about 85% of them singletons. From germline, CDR1 is SGHNT and CDR2 YYREEE (reference sequence). The CDR3 totals 13 residues. V was cut by 7 bases and J by 5 bases, with 15 bases left in between. The chain uses TRBV5-4 and TRBJ2-5; D might be TRBD2 (6 bases). This sequence originates from a woman under 40 who had recovered from COVID-19. Specimen: PBMCs or T cells enriched from blood (not recorded which). The CDR3 sequence is CASRPWGVETQYF. The CDR3 region has the DNA TGTGCCAGCCGACCGTGGGGGGTGGAGACCCAGTACTTC. Drawing the rest from reference TRBV5-4 and TRBJ2-5, the complete variable domain is ETGVTQSPTHLIKTRGQQVTLRCSSQSGHNTVSWYQQALGQGPQFIFQYYREEENGRGNFPPRFSGLQFPNYSSELNVNALELDDSALYLCASRPWGVETQYFGPGTRLLVL.